The 26 T cell receptor beta chains reported below all come from one sample, sequenced in a study of blood T cell repertoires in COVID-19. Only in-frame clones appear in the TCRdb table, and some are missing; sequencing was by immunoSEQ multiplex PCR. The sample records about 110,000 clones, roughly 72% being singletons. Sample: peripheral blood. These receptors originate from a man older than 75 with acute or convalescent COVID-19.

The genes are TRBV6-5 and TRBJ2-1, with 7 bases lining up with TRBD1. V lost 6 bases to trimming and J lost 2 bases; unmatched junction nucleotides: 7. CDR3 size: 15 residues. The germline V gene has CDR1 MNHEY and CDR2 SVGAGI. CDR3 sequence: CASRYRGMAYNEQFF. CDR3 bases: TGTGCCAGCAGATACAGGGGAATGGCCTACAATGAGCAGTTCTTC.

CDR3 sequence: CASSFQGGYQPQHF. CDR3 sequence (DNA): TGTGCCAGCAGTTTTCAGGGGGGATATCAGCCCCAGCATTTT. The rearrangement uses TRBV27 and TRBJ1-5; 7 bases fit TRBD1. Trimming cost V 3 bases and J 5 bases; bases outside gene matches: 4. The CDR3 covers 14 residues. Germline V gene lookup returns CDR1 MNHEY and CDR2 SMNVEV (reference sequence).

This clone was counted a single time. The chain recombines TRBV5-1 with TRBJ2-5, with a weak D call TRBD1 (5 bases). In germline, CDR1 is SGHRS, CDR2 YFSETQ. V was pared by 0 bases and J by 0 bases, with 12 bases between. The CDR3 consists of 16 residues. CDR3 loop: CASSLGPQGYQETQYF. The CDR3 DNA follows: TGCGCCAGCAGCTTGGGTCCGCAGGGCTACCAAGAGACCCAGTACTTC.

The CDR3 sequence: CASSLRRDPTDTQYF. The CDR3 nucleotides are TGTGCCAGCAGCTTACGGCGGGACCCCACAGATACGCAGTATTTT. The rearrangement joins TRBV7-6 to TRBJ2-3; D is possibly TRBD2 (6 bases). The germline gives CDR1 SGHVS, CDR2 FNYEAQ. The V end lost 2 bases, the J end lost 2 bases, and 11 bases lay between the germline ends. The CDR3 runs 15 residues.

The chain recombines TRBV2 with TRBJ1-6; 10 bases are shared with TRBD1. With V trimmed by 2 bases and J by 7 bases, 5 bases remained unmatched. Germline assignment: CDR1 SNHLY and CDR2 FYNNEI. This CDR3 is built from 16 residues. The chain's CDR3 is CASSEIGQGGNSPLHF. The DNA for the CDR3 is TGTGCCAGCAGTGAAATAGGACAGGGGGGAAATTCACCCCTCCACTTT. The complete variable domain, with remaining parts taken from reference TRBV2 and TRBJ1-6, reads EPEVTQTPSHQVTQMGQEVILRCVPISNHLYFYWYRQILGQKVEFLVSFYNNEISEKSEIFDDQFSVERPDGSNFTLKIRSTKLEDSAMYFCASSEIGQGGNSPLHFGNGTRLTVT.

This chain links TRBV3-1 (or the pseudogene TRBV3-2) with TRBJ1-5; 9 bases map to TRBD1. V trimming: 5 bases; J trimming: 4 bases; junction bases outside the gene matches: 3. The CDR3 loop spans 14 amino acids. Germline CDR1 reads LGHDT; CDR2 reads YNNKEL (reference sequence). CDR3 sequence reads: CASSSGTGNQPQHF. The CDR3 nucleotides read TGTGCCAGCAGCTCCGGGACAGGGAATCAGCCCCAGCATTTT.

This chain links TRBV7-2 with TRBJ1-5, with D uncertain. V shed 3 bases and J shed 4 bases, with 7 bases lying between them. CDR1 is SGHTA and CDR2 is FQGNSA in the germline V gene. The CDR3 has 13 amino acids. CDR3 loop: CASSLGRNQPQHF. The DNA for the CDR3 is TGTGCCAGCAGCTTGGGCAGGAATCAGCCCCAGCATTTT.

This chain joins TRBV29-1 and TRBJ1-1; tentatively, D is TRBD1 (6 bases). The CDR3 sequence is 13 residues long. Germline CDR1 SQVTM, CDR2 ANQGSEA. Trimming removed 2 bases at V and 1 base at J, with 8 bases between. The CDR3 DNA sequence: TGCAGCGTTGAATGGACAGCGAACACTGAAGCTTTCTTT. This codes for CSVEWTANTEAFF.

This clone was observed a handful of times. This chain joins TRBV5-1 and TRBJ1-4; 7 positions agree with TRBD1. CDR1 SGHRS and CDR2 YFSETQ come from the germline V gene. This CDR3 has 16 amino acids. The V and J ends lost 5 bases and 6 bases, in that order; junction bases with no gene match: 13. The CDR3 sequence: CASSRGTAGGDEKLFF. Written as DNA, the CDR3 is TGCGCCAGCAGTAGGGGGACAGCAGGCGGAGATGAAAAACTGTTTTTT.

CDR3 in DNA: TGTGCCAGCAGCCCCGTTCCAGGTCTAGGGGACAATGAGCAGTTCTTC. This codes for CASSPVPGLGDNEQFF. The chain has TRBV5-4 and TRBJ2-1; D is possibly TRBD1 (5 bases). Germline lookup yields CDR1 SGHNT and CDR2 YYREEE (reference sequence). Deletions cut 4 bases from V and 5 bases from J, with 19 bases between. This CDR3 has 16 amino acids.

This clone was picked up a small number of times. This chain links TRBV15 with TRBJ2-5, with 10 positions matching TRBD2. Per the germline V gene, CDR1 is LNHNV and CDR2 is YYDKDF (reference sequence). V dropped 5 bases and J dropped 1; count of bases not matched to a gene: 4. This CDR3 spans 15 amino acids. DNA of the CDR3: TGTGCCACCAGCCCTAGCGGGAGAGGCCAAGAGACCCAGTACTTC. Its translation: CATSPSGRGQETQYF.

This rearrangement joins TRBV10-3 to TRBJ1-3; D ambiguous. Per germline, CDR1 ENHRY and CDR2 SYGVKD. The CDR3 covers 16 residues. V lost 1 base and J lost 0, with 10 bases in between. CDR3 amino acids: CAISEYSRTSGNTIYF. The CDR3 nucleotides are TGTGCCATCAGTGAGTACAGTCGTACCTCTGGAAACACCATATATTTT.

The chain combines TRBV7-9 with TRBJ1-2; D not certain. V was trimmed by 3 bases and J by 4 bases, leaving 12 bases between them. Germline V gives CDR1 SEHNR, CDR2 FQNEAQ (reference sequence). The CDR3 totals 14 residues. The CDR3 DNA reads TGTGCCAGCAGCTTGGAGGAGGGAAGCTATGGCTACACCTTC. Translated, it gives CASSLEEGSYGYTF.

This chain joins TRBV6-5 and TRBJ2-7, with 7 bases that match TRBD1. V gave up 6 bases and J gave up 0 bases; unmatched junction bases: 5. This CDR3 region has 14 residues. Germline values: CDR1 MNHEY, CDR2 SVGAGI. The CDR3 sequence is CASRRTGDSYEQYF. CDR3 sequence (DNA): TGTGCCAGCAGGCGGACAGGCGACTCCTACGAGCAGTACTTC.

V is TRBV10-1 and J is TRBJ2-1; 13 bases agree with TRBD2. Germline assignment: CDR1 WNHNN and CDR2 SYGVQD (reference sequence). There are 15 residues in the CDR3. J gave up 6 bases and V 6 bases, and 5 bases lay outside the gene matches. CDR3 nucleotides: TGCGCCAGCAGCGCGGGACTAGCGGGGAGCAATGAGCAGTTCTTC. As protein: CASSAGLAGSNEQFF.

The chain carries TRBV6-5 and TRBJ1-2; D is perhaps TRBD1 (6 bases). The CDR3 is made up of 15 amino acids. V lost 6 bases and J lost 4, with 18 bases in between. Germline loops: CDR1 MNHEY, CDR2 SVGAGI. In DNA, the CDR3 is TGTGCCAGCAGAAATTGGGACACCACCTCCTATGGCTACACCTTC. It specifies CASRNWDTTSYGYTF.

This clone was seen only a few times. The gene calls are TRBV23-1 and TRBJ1-1; D possibly corresponds to TRBD1 (6 bases). TRBV23-1 is classed as an ORF, of uncertain function. The CDR3 loop spans 15 amino acids. The V and J ends lost 0 bases and 1 base respectively, with 9 bases between them. The CDR3 is CASSQSDRPNTEAFF. The CDR3 DNA reads as TGCGCCAGCAGTCAATCCGACAGGCCGAACACTGAAGCTTTCTTT.

This sequence joins TRBV6-5 and TRBJ2-3; 7 positions agree with TRBD1. Per the germline V gene, CDR1 is MNHEY and CDR2 is SVGAGI. V shed 7 bases, J shed 6 bases, and the junction held 10 bases outside the gene matches. This CDR3 contains 14 residues. CDR3 DNA sequence: TGTGCCAGCACCATGACAGGGATGAGTGATACGCAGTATTTT. Translating gives CASTMTGMSDTQYF.

V and J are TRBV6-2 or TRBV6-3 and TRBJ2-3, with D maybe TRBD2 (6 bases). The germline CDR1 and CDR2 sequences are MNHEY and SVGEGT. The CDR3 length is 17 residues. V was trimmed by 3 bases and J by 5 bases, leaving 21 bases between them. The CDR3 here is CASSYQAGRVGEDTQYF. The CDR3 DNA follows: TGTGCCAGCAGTTATCAAGCGGGTAGGGTTGGGGAAGATACGCAGTATTTT.

This clone has just one count. This rearrangement joins TRBV6-5 to TRBJ2-7; D unresolved. The germline V gene encodes CDR1 MNHEY and CDR2 SVGAGI. Between the trimmed V and J ends, which lost 0 bases and 11 bases, there was a span of 14 bases. The CDR3 runs to 13 residues. This CDR3 is CASSYSIPGPKYF. The CDR3 DNA sequence: TGTGCCAGCAGTTACTCGATTCCCGGTCCGAAGTACTTC.

The chain is built from TRBV7-9 and TRBJ2-5; possibly TRBD1 for D (6 bases). With 1 base removed from V and 2 bases from J, the gap between germline ends came to 11 bases. The CDR3 contains 15 residues. Germline assignment: CDR1 SEHNR and CDR2 FQNEAQ (reference sequence). In DNA, the CDR3 is TGTGCCAGCAGCTTAGGGCGACAGGTACAAGAGACCCAGTACTTC. Amino acids: CASSLGRQVQETQYF.

This clone was picked up a small number of times. The chain combines TRBV29-1 with TRBJ1-2; tentative D call: TRBD1 (6 bases). Germline assignment: CDR1 SQVTM and CDR2 ANQGSEA. V lost 5 bases, J lost 3 bases, and 10 bases lay in between. CDR3 size: 12 residues. The CDR3 DNA reads as TGCAGCGTTAAACGGACAGACTATGGCTACACCTTC. It yields the protein CSVKRTDYGYTF.

The chain carries TRBV10-3 and TRBJ2-1; D perhaps matches TRBD1 (6 bases). Germline V gene sequence: CDR1 ENHRY, CDR2 SYGVKD. Between the trimmed V and J ends, which lost 6 bases and 8 bases, there was a span of 14 bases. This CDR3 spans 13 amino acids. In DNA form, the CDR3 reads TGTGCCATCAGAACCACAGGGATTGATGAGCAGTTCTTC. Its translation is CAIRTTGIDEQFF.

The chain joins TRBV7-9 to TRBJ1-1; D remains unclear. Trimming cost V 4 bases and J 0 bases, with 15 bases left between them. CDR3 length: 16 amino acids. Germline CDR1 is SEHNR and CDR2 is FQNEAQ (reference sequence). The CDR3 is CASSSGWATMNTEAFF. In DNA, the CDR3 is TGTGCCAGCAGCTCCGGCTGGGCCACAATGAACACTGAAGCTTTCTTT.

V and J are TRBV6-5 and TRBJ2-7, with TRBD1 identical over 9 bases. Trimming removed 6 bases from V and 5 bases from J; junction bases left unmatched: 8. Germline CDR1 MNHEY, CDR2 SVGAGI. The CDR3 extends over 14 amino acids. The CDR3: CASSQTGGDNEQYF. DNA for the CDR3: TGTGCCAGCAGCCAGACAGGGGGAGATAACGAGCAGTACTTC.

Only one count was recorded for this clone. DNA of the CDR3: TGTGCCAGCAGGGAAAGTCCGGGGACAGGGGGCGATGAGCAGTTCTTC. Encoded protein: CASRESPGTGGDEQFF. The V call is TRBV6-1, the J call TRBJ2-1; 12 bases line up with TRBD1. The CDR3 contains 16 residues. Germline V gene data show CDR1 as MNHNS and CDR2 as SASEGT. After removal of 6 bases from V and 8 bases from J, the junction contained 11 bases not matched to a gene.